The rows below give T cell receptor beta chains drawn from one sample of a study of vaccination and CD4 T cells after COVID-19. TCRdb ran MiXCR on the PCR reads and lists one entry per CDR3 protein. The sample consists of 15,000 or so distinct CDR3 sequences, roughly 56% of them appearing once. These receptors lack a known antigen. The sample in question was cultured CD4+ T cells from blood, obtained after SARS-CoV-2 vaccination. The receptors come from a human donor with COVID-19. The CDR3 runs from the conserved cysteine through the conserved F or W. Each record gives: D gene, clone size, V gene, J gene, CDR3 protein, CDR3 DNA. A D gene is named only where the DNA matches it firmly. Some rows have no size entry. The others give once, few or many, or a class for an expanded clone.

d_call: -
clone_size: -
v_call: TRBV5-1
j_call: TRBJ1-5
cdr3_aa: CASSLESGYNQPQHF
cdr3_nt: TGCGCCAGCAGCTTGGAATCAGGCTACAATCAGCCCCAGCATTTT

d_call: -
clone_size: -
v_call: TRBV7-2
j_call: TRBJ2-3
cdr3_aa: CASSLMPRGGTDTQYF
cdr3_nt: TGTGCCAGCAGCTTAATGCCCAGGGGTGGGACAGATACGCAGTATTTT

d_call: -
clone_size: -
v_call: TRBV19
j_call: TRBJ1-2
cdr3_aa: CASSTKSGGYGYTF
cdr3_nt: TGTGCCAGTAGCACGAAATCGGGCGGCTATGGCTACACCTTC

d_call: TRBD1
clone_size: once
v_call: TRBV6-1
j_call: TRBJ1-5
cdr3_aa: CASRWGTGDNQPQHF
cdr3_nt: TGTGCCAGCAGGTGGGGGACAGGGGACAATCAGCCCCAGCATTTT

d_call: -
clone_size: -
v_call: TRBV7-2
j_call: TRBJ1-2
cdr3_aa: CASSLKGMNGYTF
cdr3_nt: TGTGCCAGCAGCTTAAAGGGAATGAATGGCTACACCTTC

d_call: -
clone_size: few
v_call: TRBV28
j_call: TRBJ1-4
cdr3_aa: CATAQGGLEKLFF
cdr3_nt: TGTGCCACCGCCCAGGGTGGGCTTGAAAAACTGTTTTTT

d_call: -
clone_size: once
v_call: TRBV6-5
j_call: TRBJ2-5
cdr3_aa: CASSYSGNQETQYF
cdr3_nt: TGTGCCAGCAGTTACTCCGGGAACCAAGAGACCCAGTACTTC

d_call: -
clone_size: -
v_call: TRBV24-1
j_call: TRBJ2-1
cdr3_aa: CATSSSGRDEQFF
cdr3_nt: TGTGCCACCAGCTCGTCTGGCAGGGATGAGCAGTTCTTC

d_call: -
clone_size: -
v_call: TRBV9
j_call: TRBJ2-3
cdr3_aa: CASSVDGTTDTQYF
cdr3_nt: TGTGCCAGCAGCGTTGACGGAACCACAGATACGCAGTATTTT

d_call: TRBD1
clone_size: -
v_call: TRBV7-8
j_call: TRBJ2-1
cdr3_aa: CASAGTGYNEQFF
cdr3_nt: TGTGCCAGCGCTGGGACAGGCTACAATGAGCAGTTCTTC

d_call: TRBD2
clone_size: -
v_call: TRBV5-1
j_call: TRBJ2-5
cdr3_aa: CASSPRLAGDRNQETQYF
cdr3_nt: TGCGCCAGCAGCCCTAGACTAGCGGGGGACCGGAACCAAGAGACCCAGTACTTC

d_call: TRBD2
clone_size: few
v_call: TRBV20-1
j_call: TRBJ2-3
cdr3_aa: CSAQGTAGGLDTQYF
cdr3_nt: TGCAGTGCTCAGGGTACGGCGGGGGGGCTGGATACGCAGTATTTT

d_call: TRBD1
clone_size: -
v_call: TRBV2
j_call: TRBJ1-5
cdr3_aa: CASSQQGPTDQPQHF
cdr3_nt: TGTGCCAGCAGTCAACAGGGGCCGACCGATCAGCCCCAGCATTTT

d_call: -
clone_size: few
v_call: TRBV20-1
j_call: TRBJ1-6
cdr3_aa: CSASSGVDNSPLHF
cdr3_nt: TGCAGTGCTAGTTCGGGTGTGGATAATTCACCCCTCCACTTT

d_call: -
clone_size: -
v_call: TRBV2
j_call: TRBJ1-5
cdr3_aa: CASRGEGNQPQHF
cdr3_nt: TGTGCCAGCAGGGGGGAGGGCAATCAGCCCCAGCATTTT

d_call: TRBD1
clone_size: -
v_call: TRBV25-1
j_call: TRBJ1-2
cdr3_aa: CASSNPGQESNYGYTF
cdr3_nt: TGTGCCAGCAGCAATCCGGGACAGGAGTCTAACTATGGCTACACCTTC

d_call: -
clone_size: few
v_call: TRBV12-3/TRBV12-4
j_call: TRBJ1-5
cdr3_aa: CASTRGGEKPQHF
cdr3_nt: TGTGCCAGCACCCGAGGAGGGGAAAAGCCCCAGCATTTT

d_call: -
clone_size: -
v_call: TRBV15
j_call: TRBJ2-1
cdr3_aa: CATSRRQSPYNEQFF
cdr3_nt: TGTGCCACCAGCAGAAGACAGTCACCGTACAATGAGCAGTTCTTC

d_call: TRBD1
clone_size: -
v_call: TRBV6-1
j_call: TRBJ2-7
cdr3_aa: CASQGQAKTYEQYF
cdr3_nt: TGTGCCAGCCAGGGACAGGCAAAGACCTACGAGCAGTACTTC

d_call: -
clone_size: -
v_call: TRBV6-1
j_call: TRBJ1-2
cdr3_aa: CASRIGTSGYTF
cdr3_nt: TGTGCCAGCAGGATCGGGACAAGCGGCTACACCTTC

d_call: TRBD1
clone_size: few
v_call: TRBV6-1
j_call: TRBJ1-1
cdr3_aa: CASSRTGPNTEAFF
cdr3_nt: TGTGCCAGCAGCCGGACAGGGCCGAACACTGAAGCTTTCTTT

d_call: -
clone_size: once
v_call: TRBV6-5
j_call: TRBJ1-6
cdr3_aa: CASSYQASGGSSYNSPLHF
cdr3_nt: TGTGCCAGCAGTTACCAGGCGAGTGGGGGAAGCTCCTATAATTCACCCCTCCACTTT

d_call: -
clone_size: -
v_call: TRBV19
j_call: TRBJ1-5
cdr3_aa: CASTGWTSNQPQHF
cdr3_nt: TGTGCCAGCACAGGGTGGACTAGCAATCAGCCCCAGCATTTT

d_call: -
clone_size: -
v_call: TRBV5-6
j_call: TRBJ1-1
cdr3_aa: CASSLFLNTEAFF
cdr3_nt: TGTGCCAGCAGCTTGTTCCTGAACACTGAAGCTTTCTTT

d_call: -
clone_size: -
v_call: TRBV6-2/TRBV6-3
j_call: TRBJ1-2
cdr3_aa: CASTIRTAGGYTF
cdr3_nt: TGTGCCAGCACCATAAGGACAGCGGGAGGCTACACCTTC

d_call: -
clone_size: -
v_call: TRBV28
j_call: TRBJ1-5
cdr3_aa: CAIGGEVVNQPQHF
cdr3_nt: TGTGCGATAGGGGGGGAGGTTGTCAATCAGCCCCAGCATTTT

d_call: -
clone_size: -
v_call: TRBV20-1
j_call: TRBJ1-1
cdr3_aa: CSAIDRTKNTEAFF
cdr3_nt: TGCAGTGCCATAGACCGTACCAAGAACACTGAAGCTTTCTTT

d_call: -
clone_size: -
v_call: TRBV14
j_call: TRBJ2-1
cdr3_aa: CASSRISSYNEQFF
cdr3_nt: TGTGCCAGCAGCCGGATCTCCTCCTACAATGAGCAGTTCTTC

d_call: TRBD1
clone_size: -
v_call: TRBV12-3/TRBV12-4
j_call: TRBJ2-5
cdr3_aa: CASTTLGTGGGETQYF
cdr3_nt: TGTGCCAGCACAACCCTCGGGACAGGGGGCGGAGAGACCCAGTACTTC

d_call: -
clone_size: few
v_call: TRBV7-7
j_call: TRBJ2-3
cdr3_aa: CASTAGTEGGTQYF
cdr3_nt: TGTGCTAGCACTGCCGGGACAGAGGGGGGTACGCAGTATTTT

d_call: -
clone_size: -
v_call: TRBV6-1
j_call: TRBJ1-2
cdr3_aa: CASSEGPRTYYGYTF
cdr3_nt: TGTGCCAGCAGTGAAGGCCCCAGGACCTACTATGGCTACACCTTC

d_call: -
clone_size: -
v_call: TRBV7-6
j_call: TRBJ2-3
cdr3_aa: CASRPGASTDTQYF
cdr3_nt: TGTGCCAGCAGACCAGGGGCTAGCACAGATACGCAGTATTTT

d_call: -
clone_size: few
v_call: TRBV11-2
j_call: TRBJ2-5
cdr3_aa: CASSPPAPSPPQYF
cdr3_nt: TGTGCCAGCAGCCCCCCAGCTCCCTCGCCGCCCCAGTACTTC

d_call: TRBD1
clone_size: -
v_call: TRBV19
j_call: TRBJ1-2
cdr3_aa: CASSVTGGKNYGYTF
cdr3_nt: TGTGCCAGTAGTGTGACAGGGGGTAAGAACTATGGCTACACCTTC

d_call: -
clone_size: -
v_call: TRBV18
j_call: TRBJ2-5
cdr3_aa: CASSLRGEKETQYF
cdr3_nt: TGTGCCAGCTCACTCAGGGGGGAAAAGGAGACCCAGTACTTC

d_call: TRBD1
clone_size: -
v_call: TRBV27
j_call: TRBJ1-5
cdr3_aa: CASSSRTGVDNQPQHF
cdr3_nt: TGTGCCAGCAGTTCCAGGACAGGGGTAGACAATCAGCCCCAGCATTTT

d_call: -
clone_size: -
v_call: TRBV6-5
j_call: TRBJ2-7
cdr3_aa: CASSYLASNDEQYF
cdr3_nt: TGTGCCAGCAGTTACCTTGCTAGCAACGACGAGCAGTACTTC

d_call: -
clone_size: -
v_call: TRBV27
j_call: TRBJ2-7
cdr3_aa: CASSLMSRGPYEQYF
cdr3_nt: TGTGCCAGCAGTTTAATGTCCCGGGGGCCCTACGAGCAGTACTTC

d_call: -
clone_size: -
v_call: TRBV19
j_call: TRBJ2-5
cdr3_aa: CASSISRAETQYF
cdr3_nt: TGTGCCAGTAGTATAAGCAGGGCGGAGACCCAGTACTTC

d_call: -
clone_size: few
v_call: TRBV27
j_call: TRBJ2-7
cdr3_aa: CASSLVGSRLIREQYF
cdr3_nt: TGTGCCAGCAGTTTAGTGGGTTCGCGGCTAATCCGCGAGCAGTACTTC

d_call: TRBD1
clone_size: few
v_call: TRBV6-1
j_call: TRBJ1-2
cdr3_aa: CASSGTGGWDGYTF
cdr3_nt: TGTGCCAGTAGTGGAACAGGGGGCTGGGATGGCTACACCTTC

d_call: -
clone_size: -
v_call: TRBV6-1
j_call: TRBJ1-1
cdr3_aa: CASSGAPGNTEAFF
cdr3_nt: TGTGCCAGCAGTGGGGCACCTGGGAACACTGAAGCTTTCTTT

d_call: -
clone_size: -
v_call: TRBV6-1
j_call: TRBJ2-5
cdr3_aa: CASSEGGGAETQYF
cdr3_nt: TGTGCCAGCAGTGAAGGGGGCGGGGCAGAGACCCAGTACTTC

d_call: TRBD1
clone_size: few
v_call: TRBV7-2
j_call: TRBJ1-6
cdr3_aa: CASSSGQGASSPLHF
cdr3_nt: TGTGCCAGCAGCTCTGGACAGGGGGCGAGTTCACCCCTCCACTTT

d_call: -
clone_size: -
v_call: TRBV7-2
j_call: TRBJ1-2
cdr3_aa: CASAGNGASNYGYTF
cdr3_nt: TGTGCCAGCGCGGGGAATGGGGCCTCTAACTATGGCTACACCTTC

d_call: -
clone_size: -
v_call: TRBV24-1
j_call: TRBJ2-3
cdr3_aa: CATSDRASESTDTQYF
cdr3_nt: TGTGCCACCAGTGATCGGGCTAGCGAAAGCACAGATACGCAGTATTTT

d_call: -
clone_size: once
v_call: TRBV18
j_call: TRBJ1-2
cdr3_aa: CASSPDGGHGYTF
cdr3_nt: TGTGCCAGCTCACCCGACGGGGGGCATGGCTACACCTTC

d_call: -
clone_size: -
v_call: TRBV2
j_call: TRBJ2-1
cdr3_aa: CASSELWGEQFF
cdr3_nt: TGTGCCAGCAGTGAGTTATGGGGTGAGCAGTTCTTC

d_call: TRBD1
clone_size: once
v_call: TRBV7-2
j_call: TRBJ1-1
cdr3_aa: CASSSTVQGVRAFF
cdr3_nt: TGTGCCAGCAGCTCCACGGTACAGGGGGTAAGGGCTTTCTTT

d_call: TRBD1
clone_size: -
v_call: TRBV30
j_call: TRBJ1-5
cdr3_aa: CAWSATGGNQPQHF
cdr3_nt: TGTGCCTGGAGTGCGACAGGGGGCAATCAGCCCCAGCATTTT

d_call: -
clone_size: -
v_call: TRBV21-1
j_call: TRBJ1-1
cdr3_aa: CASSKQAGGTEAFF
cdr3_nt: TGTGCCAGCAGCAAACAGGCAGGGGGCACTGAAGCTTTCTTT

d_call: TRBD1
clone_size: once
v_call: TRBV6-5
j_call: TRBJ1-6
cdr3_aa: CASSYKGQNNSPLHF
cdr3_nt: TGTGCCAGCAGTTATAAGGGACAGAATAATTCACCCCTCCACTTT

d_call: -
clone_size: few
v_call: TRBV27
j_call: TRBJ2-7
cdr3_aa: CASNLEGPRTYEQYF
cdr3_nt: TGTGCCAGCAATCTAGAGGGACCGCGTACCTACGAGCAGTACTTC

d_call: -
clone_size: few
v_call: TRBV20-1
j_call: TRBJ2-3
cdr3_aa: CSARAPRRSPDTQYF
cdr3_nt: TGCAGTGCTAGGGCCCCCCGACGGTCACCAGATACGCAGTATTTT